The T cell receptor (beta chain) under discussion was sequenced for a study of human T cells and chemical hapten exposure. Whole-study context: The study lasted 20 to 25 weeks, and patients were dosed weekly with diphenylcyclopropenone on the scalp throughout.

The study, taken as a whole, reports: TCRs exceeding 1 in 1000 frequency stayed unchanged with DPC sensitization.

This sample's time point: pre-sensitization, week 0. Treatment of the sample: therapeutic diphenylcyclopropenone sensitization with weekly scalp DPC. Library construction involved attaching unique molecular identifiers to individual cDNA molecules, which allowed quantitative, reproducible TCR counting. In the original workflow: Samples ranged from roughly 20,000 to 750,000 TCRs, with a median of around 100,000. TCRdb ran MiXCR on the RACE reads and lists one entry per CDR3 protein. The V and J calls and clone size are TCRdb's, not the authors'. The sample includes 300,000 to 450,000 distinct CDR3 sequences, approximately 5.8% of them seen just once. Per germline, CDR1 MNHNS and CDR2 SASEGT. The CDR3 runs 19 residues. Trimming cost V 0 bases and J 4 bases, with 21 bases left between them. In its sample, this clonotype was seen a few times. The antigen is undetermined.

The rearrangement uses TRBV6-1 and TRBJ2-2; either TRBD1 or TRBD2 may fit D (5 bases each). Sequences were derived from whole blood, sampled in connection with sensitization to the hapten diphenylcyclopropenone (DPC). This receptor was identified in a young woman with alopecia areata. Some clones in this sample may be carry-over from other donors' samples. CDR3 amino acids: CASSEAGQRGRRGTGELFF. In DNA form, the CDR3 reads TGTGCCAGCAGTGAAGCGGGTCAACGGGGCCGTCGCGGCACCGGGGAGCTGTTTTTT.